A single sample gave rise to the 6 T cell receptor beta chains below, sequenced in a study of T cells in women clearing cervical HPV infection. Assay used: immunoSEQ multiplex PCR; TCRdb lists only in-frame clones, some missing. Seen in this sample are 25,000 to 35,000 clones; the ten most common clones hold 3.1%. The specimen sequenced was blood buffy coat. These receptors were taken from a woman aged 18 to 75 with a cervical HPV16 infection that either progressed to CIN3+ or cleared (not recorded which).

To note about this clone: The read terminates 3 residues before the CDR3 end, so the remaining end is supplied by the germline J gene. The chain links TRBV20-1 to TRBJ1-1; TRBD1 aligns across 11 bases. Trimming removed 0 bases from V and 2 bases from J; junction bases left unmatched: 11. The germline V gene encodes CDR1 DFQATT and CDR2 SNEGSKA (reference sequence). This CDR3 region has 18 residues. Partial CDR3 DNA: TGCAGTGCTAGAGACCCCCGGACAGGGGGCAACATTAACACTGAA. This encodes CSARDPRTGGNINTE. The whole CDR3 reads CSARDPRTGGNINTEAFF.

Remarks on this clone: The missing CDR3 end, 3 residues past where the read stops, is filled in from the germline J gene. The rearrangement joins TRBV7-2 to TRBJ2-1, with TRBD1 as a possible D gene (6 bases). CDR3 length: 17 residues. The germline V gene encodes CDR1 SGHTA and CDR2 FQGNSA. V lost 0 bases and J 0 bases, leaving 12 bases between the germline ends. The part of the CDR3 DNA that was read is TGTGCCAGCAGCTTAGCCGTCGACAGGACCTCCTACAATGAG. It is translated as CASSLAVDRTSYNE. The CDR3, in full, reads CASSLAVDRTSYNEQFF.

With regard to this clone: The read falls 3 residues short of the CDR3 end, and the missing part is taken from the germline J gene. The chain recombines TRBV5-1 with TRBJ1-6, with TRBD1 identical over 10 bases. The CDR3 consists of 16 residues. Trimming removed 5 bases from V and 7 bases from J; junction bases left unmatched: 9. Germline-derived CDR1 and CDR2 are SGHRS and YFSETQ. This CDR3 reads CASRPPGTGDNSPLHF. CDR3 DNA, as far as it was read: TGCGCCAGCAGGCCCCCCGGGACAGGGGACAATTCACCC.

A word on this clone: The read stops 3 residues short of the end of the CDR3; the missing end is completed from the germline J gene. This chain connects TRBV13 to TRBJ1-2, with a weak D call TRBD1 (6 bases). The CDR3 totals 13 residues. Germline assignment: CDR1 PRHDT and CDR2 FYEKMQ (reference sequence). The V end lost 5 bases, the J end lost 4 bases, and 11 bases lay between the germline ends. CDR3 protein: CASSNRETYGYTF. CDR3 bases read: TGTGCCAGCAGCAACAGGGAAACCTATGGC.

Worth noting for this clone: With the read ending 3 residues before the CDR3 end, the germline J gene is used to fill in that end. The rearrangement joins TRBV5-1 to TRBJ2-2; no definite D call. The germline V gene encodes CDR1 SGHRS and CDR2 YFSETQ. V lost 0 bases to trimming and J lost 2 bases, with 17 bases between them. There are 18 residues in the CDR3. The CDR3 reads CASSLDQAGFKNTGELFF. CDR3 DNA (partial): TGCGCCAGCAGCTTGGACCAGGCCGGCTTTAAAAACACCGGGGAG.

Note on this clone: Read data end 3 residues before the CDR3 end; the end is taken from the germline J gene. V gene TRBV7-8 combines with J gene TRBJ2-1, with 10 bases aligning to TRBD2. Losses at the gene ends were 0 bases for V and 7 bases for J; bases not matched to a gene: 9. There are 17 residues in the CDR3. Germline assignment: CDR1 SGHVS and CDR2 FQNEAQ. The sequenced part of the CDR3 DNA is TGTGCCAGCAGCTTAGCGGGTGATCTAGCGGGGGTTAATGAG. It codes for CASSLAGDLAGVNE. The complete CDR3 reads CASSLAGDLAGVNEQFF.